These T cell receptor beta chains were read from a single sample in a study of shared clonotypes between healthy human individuals. TCRdb keeps only in-frame clones here, not all; method: immunoSEQ multiplex PCR. The table shows a few million clones, with about 94% occurring only once. The sequencing sample was made of naive CD4+ T cells sorted from blood. Receptors were obtained from a man aged 18 to 29 in good health. The CDR3 runs from the conserved cysteine through the conserved F or W. A D gene is named only where the DNA matches it firmly. Size is stated for part of the rows, as once, few or many counts, or as a class when the clone is expanded.

size	J	D	V	DNA	CDR3
NA	TRBJ2-7	TRBD2	TRBV6-4	TGTGCCAGCAGCCGGACTAGCGGGAGCTCCTACGAGCAGTACTTC	CASSRTSGSSYEQYF
NA	TRBJ1-1	NA	TRBV10-1	TGCGCCAGCAGTGGAAACAGAGGGTTGACTGAAGCTTTCTTT	CASSGNRGLTEAFF
NA	TRBJ2-1	TRBD2	TRBV9	TGTGCCAGCAGCGTTTCAAGTGGTTCCCTAGCGGGCAATGAGCAGTTCTTC	CASSVSSGSLAGNEQFF
once	TRBJ2-3	TRBD2	TRBV11-3	TGTGCCAGCAGCTTCAGCGGGGGGGGCGATACGCAGTATTTT	CASSFSGGGDTQYF
NA	TRBJ2-2	TRBD2	TRBV5-1	TGCGCCAGCAGCCGCCTTCTAGCGGGAGGGGGCACCGGGGAGCTGTTTTTT	CASSRLLAGGGTGELFF
NA	TRBJ1-5	NA	TRBV27	TGTGCCAGCAGTAAGGGAAATCAGCCCCAGCATTTT	CASSKGNQPQHF
once	TRBJ1-5	NA	TRBV2	TGTGCCAGCAGTGAAGCGAGGGACAATCAGCCCCAGCATTTT	CASSEARDNQPQHF
NA	TRBJ2-5	TRBD1	TRBV6-6	TGTGCCAGCAGTTACCCCGGGACAGCAGAGACCCAGTACTTC	CASSYPGTAETQYF
NA	TRBJ2-6	NA	TRBV6-5	TGTGCCAGCAGTTACTCACAGAGCTCTGGGGCCAACGTCCTGACTTTC	CASSYSQSSGANVLTF
NA	TRBJ2-7	TRBD2	TRBV15	TGTGCCACCAGCAGCACGGGGGGGTACGAGCAGTACTTC	CATSSTGGYEQYF
few	TRBJ2-1	NA	TRBV6-6	TGTGCCAGCAGTTACGCTAGGACTCAAGCCGATGAGCAGTTCTTC	CASSYARTQADEQFF
NA	TRBJ1-2	TRBD1	TRBV18	TGTGCCAGCTCACCCCCGACAGGGGGCTACGATGGCTACACCTTC	CASSPPTGGYDGYTF
NA	TRBJ1-1	NA	TRBV28	TGTGCCAGCAGTTCAACAGGTGGGGCTTTCTTT	CASSSTGGAFF
once	TRBJ1-2	TRBD1	TRBV28	TGTGCCACCCTGGGACAGGGCGAAGGCTACACCTTC	CATLGQGEGYTF
NA	TRBJ1-1	NA	TRBV5-1	TGCGCCAGCAGCTATCACGGGGGCACTGAAGCTTTCTTT	CASSYHGGTEAFF
once	TRBJ2-5	NA	TRBV30	TGTGCCTGGAGGGCGCAACTAGGAGGACAAGAGACCCAGTACTTC	CAWRAQLGGQETQYF
NA	TRBJ2-5	TRBD2	TRBV5-1	TGCGCCAGCAGCTTGGGCCCTGGGACTAGCGGGAGGCAAGAGACCCAGTACTTC	CASSLGPGTSGRQETQYF
NA	TRBJ2-1	NA	TRBV18	TGTGCCAGCTCACCACCTTTGGGGTACAATGAGCAGTTCTTC	CASSPPLGYNEQFF
NA	TRBJ2-7	TRBD2	TRBV6-5	TGTGCCAGCAGTCCTCCGGGACTAGCGGGACAGTACTTC	CASSPPGLAGQYF
few	TRBJ1-4	NA	TRBV7-9	TGTGCCAGCAGCCTCGGGACGGCGAATGAAAAACTGTTTTTT	CASSLGTANEKLFF
NA	TRBJ2-7	NA	TRBV28	TGTGCCAGCAGTTTAGCCCCGGACTGGGCCATTTACGAGCAGTACTTC	CASSLAPDWAIYEQYF
NA	TRBJ2-1	NA	TRBV5-1	TGCGCCAGCAGCGTTAATAGCGACCCCTTCTACAATGAGCAGTTCTTC	CASSVNSDPFYNEQFF
NA	TRBJ2-4	NA	TRBV9	TGTGCCAGCAGCGTAGCCGGGAGCGGAAACATTCAGTACTTC	CASSVAGSGNIQYF
NA	TRBJ2-7	NA	TRBV18	TGTGCCAGCTCACCAGCCGGGACCCCCTACGAGCAGTACTTC	CASSPAGTPYEQYF
NA	TRBJ2-1	TRBD1	TRBV7-2	TGTGCCAGCGGCACAGGGGTCTCCTACAATGAGCAGTTCTTC	CASGTGVSYNEQFF
NA	TRBJ2-1	TRBD2	TRBV5-1	TGCGCCAGCAGCTTAGGACTAGCGGGCCTCTCCTACAATGAGCAGTTCTTC	CASSLGLAGLSYNEQFF
NA	TRBJ1-6	NA	TRBV9	TGTGCCAGCAGCCCCACGGGGATCTCACCCCTCCACTTT	CASSPTGISPLHF
NA	TRBJ1-3	TRBD1	TRBV5-4	TGTGCCAGCAGCCCCTACAGGGGCTCTGGAAACACCATATATTTT	CASSPYRGSGNTIYF
NA	TRBJ2-1	NA	TRBV4-1	TGCGCCAGCAGCCAAGCTATGGAGATTTACAATGAGCAGTTCTTC	CASSQAMEIYNEQFF
NA	TRBJ1-1	NA	TRBV30	TGTGCATTGACGGCAGGGTTGAACACTGAAGCTTTCTTT	CALTAGLNTEAFF
NA	TRBJ2-7	NA	TRBV15	TGTGCCACCAGCAGAGACCCGGGACAATCCGAGCAGTACTTC	CATSRDPGQSEQYF
NA	TRBJ1-2	NA	TRBV9	TGTGCCAGCAGCGTCGGCTCCCCCGGTAACTATGGCTACACCTTC	CASSVGSPGNYGYTF
NA	TRBJ2-7	TRBD2	TRBV28	TGTGCCAGCAGCTTAGAGCGGGGAGCGGGAGTGAGAGAGCAGTACTTC	CASSLERGAGVREQYF
NA	TRBJ2-7	TRBD2	TRBV27	TGTGCCAGCAGTTCGGCGGGAGGGCTCCACGAGCAGTACTTC	CASSSAGGLHEQYF
NA	TRBJ2-2	TRBD2	TRBV10-3	TGTGCCATCAGGACCGGGACTAGCGGCCGAACCGGGGAGCTGTTTTTT	CAIRTGTSGRTGELFF
NA	TRBJ2-3	NA	TRBV7-9	TGTGCCAGCAGCTTAGAAGATACGCAGTATTTT	CASSLEDTQYF
NA	TRBJ2-1	TRBD2	TRBV28	TGTGCCAGCAGTCGAGCGGGGGGGAATAACAATGAGCAGTTCTTC	CASSRAGGNNNEQFF
NA	TRBJ1-2	NA	TRBV6-5	TGTGCCAGCAGGCGCTCCGAGTATGGCTACACCTTC	CASRRSEYGYTF
NA	TRBJ2-1	TRBD2	TRBV10-3	TGTGCCATCAGGGGACTAGCGGGAGGCGAGCAGTTCTTC	CAIRGLAGGEQFF
NA	TRBJ2-5	NA	TRBV28	TGTGCCAGCAGTTTAAGGGGCCCAAGAGAGACCCAGTACTTC	CASSLRGPRETQYF
NA	TRBJ2-7	NA	TRBV2	TGTGCCAGCAGTGTAGGGGGCTACGAGCAGTACTTC	CASSVGGYEQYF
once	TRBJ2-7	TRBD2	TRBV27	TGTGCCAGCAGTTTAACTAGCGGGGCCTACGAGCAGTACTTC	CASSLTSGAYEQYF
NA	TRBJ1-5	NA	TRBV28	TGTGCCAGCAGCCCGAGAAGTAGCAATCAGCCCCAGCATTTT	CASSPRSSNQPQHF
NA	TRBJ1-5	TRBD1	TRBV5-1	TGCGCCAGCAGCGACGGACAGGGGAATCAGCCCCAGCATTTT	CASSDGQGNQPQHF
once	TRBJ2-5	NA	TRBV19	TGTGCCAGTAGTATCGGTTTTGGGGAGACCCAGTACTTC	CASSIGFGETQYF
NA	TRBJ2-6	NA	TRBV5-4	TGTGCCAGCAGCTTCTTTTTGAGGGACTCCTCTGGGGCCAACGTCCTGACTTTC	CASSFFLRDSSGANVLTF
NA	TRBJ2-1	NA	TRBV29-1	TGCAGCGGGTACCCGGGCCAACGGGCCTACAATGAGCAGTTCTTC	CSGYPGQRAYNEQFF
once	TRBJ2-6	NA	TRBV7-7	TGTGCTAGCAGCCAAACCTCTGGGGCCAACGTCCTGACTTTC	CASSQTSGANVLTF
NA	TRBJ2-7	TRBD1	TRBV2	TGTGCCAGCAGACCCACAGGGGACGAGCAGTACTTC	CASRPTGDEQYF
NA	TRBJ1-2	NA	TRBV2	TGTGCCAGTCCAAGGGAGTGGGGGGCTTACTATGGCTACACCTTC	CASPREWGAYYGYTF
NA	TRBJ2-1	TRBD1	TRBV20-1	TGCAGTGCTATGGGACAGGCCGACTTCTTC	CSAMGQADFF
NA	TRBJ1-5	TRBD1	TRBV2	TGTGCCAGCAGTGGGGTCGACAGGGGCGGTCAGCCCCAGCATTTT	CASSGVDRGGQPQHF
NA	TRBJ1-4	TRBD1	TRBV28	TGTGCCAGCAGTTCGGGACAGTCTAATGAAAAACTGTTTTTT	CASSSGQSNEKLFF
NA	TRBJ1-2	NA	TRBV15	TGTGCCACCAGCAGCGATGCCACGATGAGGGCAAACTATGGCTACACCTTC	CATSSDATMRANYGYTF
NA	TRBJ2-6	NA	TRBV7-8	TGTGCCAGCAGCTTATCGAGCTCTGGGGCCAACGTCCTGACTTTC	CASSLSSSGANVLTF
NA	TRBJ2-7	NA	TRBV18	TGTGCCAGCTCACCTACCGAACGGACATACCATTACGAGCAGTACTTC	CASSPTERTYHYEQYF
NA	TRBJ2-1	NA	TRBV6-5	TGTGCCAGCACTCCAGGTCAAGTTATGTACAATGAGCAGTTCTTC	CASTPGQVMYNEQFF
NA	TRBJ2-5	TRBD1	TRBV6-1	TGTGCCAGCAGTGAACAGGGGACAGGCCAAGAGACCCAGTACTTC	CASSEQGTGQETQYF
NA	TRBJ2-1	TRBD2	TRBV19	TGTGCCAGTAGTGCCATAGCGGGGGGGCCTAGCTACAATGAGCAGTTCTTC	CASSAIAGGPSYNEQFF
NA	TRBJ1-2	NA	TRBV10-3	TGTGCCATCAGTGTGGCAGGGGTACTATCCGAAAGCTATGGCTACACCTTC	CAISVAGVLSESYGYTF